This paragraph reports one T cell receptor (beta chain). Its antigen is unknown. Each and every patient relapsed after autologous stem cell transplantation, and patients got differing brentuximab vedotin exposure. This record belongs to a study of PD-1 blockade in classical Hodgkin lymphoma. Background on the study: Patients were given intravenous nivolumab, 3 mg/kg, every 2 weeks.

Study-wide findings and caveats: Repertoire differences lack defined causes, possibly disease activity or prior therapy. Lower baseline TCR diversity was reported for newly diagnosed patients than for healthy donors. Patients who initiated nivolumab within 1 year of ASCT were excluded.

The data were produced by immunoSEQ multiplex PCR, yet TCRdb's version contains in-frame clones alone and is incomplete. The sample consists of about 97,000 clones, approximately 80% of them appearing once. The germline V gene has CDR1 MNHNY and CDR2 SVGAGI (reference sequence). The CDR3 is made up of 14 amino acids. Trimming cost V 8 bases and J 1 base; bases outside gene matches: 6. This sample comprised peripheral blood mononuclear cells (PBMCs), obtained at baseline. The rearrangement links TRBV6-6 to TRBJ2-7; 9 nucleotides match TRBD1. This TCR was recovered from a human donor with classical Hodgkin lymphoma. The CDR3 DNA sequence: TGTGCCAGCCGGGACAGGGAATCGTCCTACGAGCAGTACTTC. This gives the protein CASRDRESSYEQYF.